Given below is one T cell receptor beta chain in context. The clone's antigen remains unknown. The source of the sample is a study of human CD8 memory T cell subsets (dated by TCRdb to about 2020). As for the study more broadly: TCRbeta repertoires of stem-like (TSTEM), progenitor exhausted-like (TPEX) and effector memory CD8+ T cell subsets were compared to assess their clonal relationships. Six donors each provided TSTEM, TPEX and effector memory subsets, from which TCRbeta repertoires were obtained. The research as a whole found: Sequencing was limited to TCRbeta chains, and the repertoire comparisons were based on about six donors analyzed with paired t-tests and Bonferroni correction. Although both stem-like subsets shared clonotypes with effector memory cells, the overlap between TSTEM and TPEX repertoires was minimal, suggesting distinct antigen spectra for the TSTEM and TPEX subsets. Based on Chao1 estimates, TSTEM subsets appeared to have greater repertoire diversity than TPEX subsets, which may reflect a broader range of specificities. Normalized Shannon-Wiener diversity was similarly high in TSTEM and TPEX subsets, while effector memory subsets were less diverse by comparison.

Density gradient separation was used to isolate peripheral blood mononuclear cells from healthy donor buffy coats. The study enriched total CD8+ T cells through negative magnetic separation using EasySep or MojoSort CD8+ T cell isolation kits. For each subset, total RNA was extracted using an RNeasy Mini Kit from duplicate vials of approximately 160,000 sorted CD8+ T cells. The PBMCs were used fresh or after being cryopreserved in fetal bovine serum with about 10% DMSO. Fluorescence-activated cell sorting on a FACSAria III was used to sort the CD8+ T cell subsets to purity. A Human TCR Profiling Kit was used to prepare UMI-labeled 5' RACE TCRbeta libraries. Every TCRbeta library was prepared in parallel with an identical number of PCR cycles. The authors processed their data as follows. Each TCRbeta library contained between about 2,900 and 20,000 functional CDR3beta clonotypes. MIGEC 1.2.9 was used for UMI extraction and consensus assembly, with a minimum of three reads required per UMI. MiXCR 3.0.3 was used to extract the in-frame CDR3beta repertoires. Each sample was downsampled to 42,000 randomly selected UMIs before diversity metrics were calculated in VDJtools 1.2.1. For the top 3,000 clones of each sample pair, the repertoire overlap metrics D, R and F2 were calculated in VDJtools. Once TCRdb had reprocessed the reads, it stored one entry per CDR3 protein sequence and supplied no DNA. None of the V and J calls come from the authors' own analysis; TCRdb made them. This sample's clone table shows approximately 12,000 distinct CDR3 sequences. Jointly, the top ten make up about 14% of the sample.

The CDR3 goes from the cysteine to the phenylalanine over 13 residues. This entry has no DNA. CDR1 and CDR2 (DFQATT, SNEGSKA) derive from the germline V gene (reference sequence). This sequence uses TRBV20-1 and TRBJ2-7. Sequenced input: CD8+ T cells from PBMCs. This TCR was recovered from a human donor in good health. The CDR3 protein is CSAQDRGSYEQYF.